The clone carrying this T cell receptor beta chain was detected once. This specimen belongs to a study of T cell responses to AZD1222 COVID-19 vaccine. Here immunoSEQ multiplex PCR was the method, and the copy in TCRdb shows in-frame clones only, minus some. The table includes fewer than 200,000 clones, roughly 91% detected once. In germline, CDR1 is SEHNR, CDR2 FQNEAQ (reference sequence). The CDR3 sequence is 14 residues long. Trimming cost V 3 bases and J 0 bases, with 9 bases left between them. The clonotype was recovered from an adult who received the AZD1222 COVID-19 vaccine. This chain links TRBV7-9 with TRBJ2-7, with D perhaps assigned TRBD1 or TRBD2 (5 bases each). Sequenced here: peripheral blood, sampled 28 days after the second AZD1222 dose. The CDR3 nucleotides read TGTGCCAGCAGCTTTGGGGGAGCCTCCTACGAGCAGTACTTC. Amino acids: CASSFGGASYEQYF.